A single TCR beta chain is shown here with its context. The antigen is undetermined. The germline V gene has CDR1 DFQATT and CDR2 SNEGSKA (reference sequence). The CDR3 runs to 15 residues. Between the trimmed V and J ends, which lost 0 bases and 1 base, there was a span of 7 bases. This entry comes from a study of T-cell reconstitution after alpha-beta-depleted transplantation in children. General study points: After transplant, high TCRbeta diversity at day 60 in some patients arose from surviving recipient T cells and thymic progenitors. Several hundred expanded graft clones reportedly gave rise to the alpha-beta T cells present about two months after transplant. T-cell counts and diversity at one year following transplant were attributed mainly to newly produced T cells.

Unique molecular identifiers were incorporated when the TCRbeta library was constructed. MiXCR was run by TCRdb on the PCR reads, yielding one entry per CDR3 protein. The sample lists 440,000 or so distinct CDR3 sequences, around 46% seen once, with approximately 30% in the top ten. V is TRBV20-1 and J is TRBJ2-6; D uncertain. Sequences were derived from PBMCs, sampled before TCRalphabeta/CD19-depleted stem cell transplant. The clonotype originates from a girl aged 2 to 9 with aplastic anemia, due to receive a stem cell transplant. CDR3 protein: CSARDDGSGANVLTF. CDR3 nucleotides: TGCAGTGCTAGAGATGACGGTTCTGGGGCCAACGTCCTGACTTTC.